What follows describes a single T cell receptor (beta chain). The data are from a study of CD8+CD57+ T cells in acquired aplastic anemia. Template material for TCR beta VDJ and CDR3 profiling consisted of genomic DNA. One entry per CDR3 protein, called by TCRdb with MiXCR from the reads. The sample records some 150,000 distinct CDR3 sequences, roughly 40% being singletons. Sequenced material: sorted CD4+, CD8+, or CD8+CD57+ T cells (not recorded which) from PBMCs. The TCR comes from a human donor in good health, serving as a control.

CDR3 coding DNA: TGTGCCAGCAAGGTGAGGGCTAGTAGCAGTGATGAGCAGTTCTTC. Translating gives CASKVRASSSDEQFF. The rearrangement joins TRBV2 to TRBJ2-1, with a tentative D call TRBD2 (5 bases). Germline assignment: CDR1 SNHLY and CDR2 FYNNEI. The CDR3 is 15 amino acids. Trimming removed 7 bases from V and 8 bases from J, with 21 bases in between.